The 3 T cell receptor beta chains presented below share a single source sample, sequenced in a study of shared clonotypes between healthy human individuals. Profiling relied on immunoSEQ multiplex PCR, and the TCRdb table lists in-frame clones only, not all of them. The sample has around 940,000 clones; over 75% are singletons. The sample taken for sequencing was memory CD4+ T cells sorted from blood. The subset is: CD45RA-negative fraction. The receptors stem from a man between 18 and 35 years old in good health.

This sequence joins TRBV5-5 and TRBJ1-2; D possibly corresponds to TRBD1 (5 bases). Trimming pared 2 bases from V and 2 bases from J, leaving 13 bases between. CDR3 length equals 15 residues. From germline, CDR1 is SGHKS and CDR2 YYEKEE (reference sequence). The CDR3 sequence is CASSFSSGQNYGYTF. DNA of the CDR3: TGTGCCAGCAGCTTTAGTTCAGGGCAGAACTATGGCTACACCTTC.

The chain links TRBV15 to TRBJ2-2, with a weak D call TRBD2 (5 bases). V gave up 0 bases and J gave up 1 base, with 9 bases separating them. The CDR3 length is 16 residues. Per germline, CDR1 LNHNV and CDR2 YYDKDF (reference sequence). CDR3 loop: CATSRDRGKNTGELFF. CDR3 bases: TGTGCCACCAGCAGAGATCGGGGAAAGAACACCGGGGAGCTGTTTTTT.

The V call is TRBV7-2, the J call TRBJ1-1; D call uncertain. V gave up 3 bases and J gave up 1 base, with 12 bases separating them. Germline V gives CDR1 SGHTA, CDR2 FQGNSA. This CDR3 is built from 15 residues. The CDR3 sequence: CASSFYRTQNTEAFF. CDR3 sequence (DNA): TGTGCCAGCAGCTTCTACCGGACCCAGAACACTGAAGCTTTCTTT.